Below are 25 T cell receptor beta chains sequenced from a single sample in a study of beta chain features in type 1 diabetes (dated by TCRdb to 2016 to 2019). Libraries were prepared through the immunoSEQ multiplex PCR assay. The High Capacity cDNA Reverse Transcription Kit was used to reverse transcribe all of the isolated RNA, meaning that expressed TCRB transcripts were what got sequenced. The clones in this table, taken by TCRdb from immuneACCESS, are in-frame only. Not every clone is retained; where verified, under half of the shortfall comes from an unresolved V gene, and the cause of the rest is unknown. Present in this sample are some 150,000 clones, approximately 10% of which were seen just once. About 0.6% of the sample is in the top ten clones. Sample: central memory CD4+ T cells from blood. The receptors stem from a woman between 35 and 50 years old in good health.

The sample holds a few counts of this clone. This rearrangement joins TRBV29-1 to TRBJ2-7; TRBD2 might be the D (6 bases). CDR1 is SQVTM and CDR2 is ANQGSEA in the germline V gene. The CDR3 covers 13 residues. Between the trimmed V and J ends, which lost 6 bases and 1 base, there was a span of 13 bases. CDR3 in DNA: TGCAGCGTCAGAGTGGGGGGTTCCTACGAGCAGTACTTC. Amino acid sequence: CSVRVGGSYEQYF.

The CDR3, as DNA: TGTGCCAGTAGCAAACAGGGGAGAATAAACAATGAGCAGTTCTTC. The encoded protein is CASSKQGRINNEQFF. The chain carries TRBV19 and TRBJ2-1; 7 positions agree with TRBD1. There are 15 residues in the CDR3. Per germline, CDR1 LNHDA and CDR2 SQIVND (reference sequence). J was trimmed by 5 bases and V by 6 bases; bases with no gene match: 10.

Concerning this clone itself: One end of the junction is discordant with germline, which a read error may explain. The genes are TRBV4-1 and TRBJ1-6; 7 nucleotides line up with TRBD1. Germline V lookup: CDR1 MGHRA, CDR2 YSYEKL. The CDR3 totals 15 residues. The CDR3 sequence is CASSQGDRDMSPLHF. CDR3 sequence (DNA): TGTGCCAGCAGCCAAGGTGACAGGGACATGTCACCCCTCCACTTT.

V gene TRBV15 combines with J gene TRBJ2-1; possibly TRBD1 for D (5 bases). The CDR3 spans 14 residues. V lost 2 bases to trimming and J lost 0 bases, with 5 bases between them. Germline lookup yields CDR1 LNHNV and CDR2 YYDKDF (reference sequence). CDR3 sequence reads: CATSRQGSYNEQFF. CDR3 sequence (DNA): TGTGCCACCAGCAGACAGGGCTCCTACAATGAGCAGTTCTTC.

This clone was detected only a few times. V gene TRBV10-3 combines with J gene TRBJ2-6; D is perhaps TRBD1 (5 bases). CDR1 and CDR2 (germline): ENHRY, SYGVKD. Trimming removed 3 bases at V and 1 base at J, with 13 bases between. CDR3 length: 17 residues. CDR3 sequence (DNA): TGTGCCATCAGTGAATTAGGACAAAAATCTGGGGCCAACGTCCTGACTTTC. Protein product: CAISELGQKSGANVLTF.

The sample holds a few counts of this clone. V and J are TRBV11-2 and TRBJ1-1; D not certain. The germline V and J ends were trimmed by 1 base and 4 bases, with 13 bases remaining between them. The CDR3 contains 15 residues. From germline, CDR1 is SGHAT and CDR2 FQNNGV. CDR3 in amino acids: CASSLARSRFTEAFF. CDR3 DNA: TGTGCCAGCAGCTTAGCGAGGTCGCGGTTCACTGAAGCTTTCTTT.

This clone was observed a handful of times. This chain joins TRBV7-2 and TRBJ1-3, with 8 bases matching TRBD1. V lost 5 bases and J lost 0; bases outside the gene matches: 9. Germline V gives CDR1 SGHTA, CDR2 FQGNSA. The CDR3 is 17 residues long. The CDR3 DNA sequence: TGTGCCAGCAGCATCGGACAGGGAACGGTCTCTGGAAACACCATATATTTT. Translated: CASSIGQGTVSGNTIYF.

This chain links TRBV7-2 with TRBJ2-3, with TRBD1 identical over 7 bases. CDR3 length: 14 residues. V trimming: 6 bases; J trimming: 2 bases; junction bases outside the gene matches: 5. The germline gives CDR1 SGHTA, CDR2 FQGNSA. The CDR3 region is CASSRTGNTDTQYF. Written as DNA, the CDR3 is TGTGCCAGCAGTCGGACAGGAAACACAGATACGCAGTATTTT.

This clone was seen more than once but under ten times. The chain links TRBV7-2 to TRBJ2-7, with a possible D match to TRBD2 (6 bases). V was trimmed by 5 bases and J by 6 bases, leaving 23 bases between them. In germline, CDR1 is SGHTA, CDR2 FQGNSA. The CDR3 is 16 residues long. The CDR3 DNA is TGTGCCAGCAGCAATCGCCAAACGGGCCACGGGGGCGAGCAGTACTTC. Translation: CASSNRQTGHGGEQYF.

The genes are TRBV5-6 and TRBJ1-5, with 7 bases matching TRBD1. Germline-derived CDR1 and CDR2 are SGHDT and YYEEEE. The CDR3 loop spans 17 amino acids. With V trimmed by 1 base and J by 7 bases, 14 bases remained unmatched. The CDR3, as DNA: TGTGCCAGCAGCTTGCGGCAGGGGGGCAGAATAGGGCAGCCCCAGCATTTT. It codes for CASSLRQGGRIGQPQHF.

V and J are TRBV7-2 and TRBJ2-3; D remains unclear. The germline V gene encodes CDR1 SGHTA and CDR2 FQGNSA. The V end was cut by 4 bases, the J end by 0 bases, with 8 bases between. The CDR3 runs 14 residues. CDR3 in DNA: TGTGCCAGCAGCTCCAGCGTGAGCACAGATACGCAGTATTTT. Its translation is CASSSSVSTDTQYF.

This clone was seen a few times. The CDR3 here is CASGLAPGGYGYTF. In DNA, the CDR3 is TGTGCTAGTGGTTTGGCCCCAGGGGGGTATGGCTACACCTTC. The chain combines TRBV12-5 with TRBJ1-2; TRBD1 aligns across 7 bases. Germline V CDR1 and CDR2: LGHNT, FRNRAP. The CDR3 length is 14 residues. V gave up 1 base and J gave up 5 bases; unmatched junction bases: 4. The variable domain in full, completed from reference TRBV12-5 and TRBJ1-2, reads DARVTQTPRHKVTEMGQEVTMRCQPILGHNTVFWYRQTMMQGLELLAYFRNRAPLDDSGMPKDRFSAEMPDATLATLKIQPSEPRDSAVYFCASGLAPGGYGYTFGSGTRLTVV.

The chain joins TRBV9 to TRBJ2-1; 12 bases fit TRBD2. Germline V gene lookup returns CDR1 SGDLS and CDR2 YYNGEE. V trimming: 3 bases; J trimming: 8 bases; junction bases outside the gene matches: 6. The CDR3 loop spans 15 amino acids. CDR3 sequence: CASSALLAGGDEQFF. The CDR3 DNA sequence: TGTGCCAGCAGCGCTTTACTAGCGGGGGGCGATGAGCAGTTCTTC.

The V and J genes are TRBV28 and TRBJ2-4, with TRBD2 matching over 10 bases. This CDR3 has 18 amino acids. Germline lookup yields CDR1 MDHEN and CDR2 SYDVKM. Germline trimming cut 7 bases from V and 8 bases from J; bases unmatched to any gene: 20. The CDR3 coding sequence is TGTGCCAGCACCCAAGGGGGCTTAGCGGGGGGCCGAGGGTACATTCAGTACTTC. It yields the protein CASTQGGLAGGRGYIQYF.

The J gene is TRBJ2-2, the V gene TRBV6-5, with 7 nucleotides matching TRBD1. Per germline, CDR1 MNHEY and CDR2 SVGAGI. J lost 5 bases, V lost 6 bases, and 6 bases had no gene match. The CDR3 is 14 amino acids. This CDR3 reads CASRDRYPTGELFF. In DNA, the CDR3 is TGTGCCAGCAGGGACAGGTATCCTACCGGGGAGCTGTTTTTT.

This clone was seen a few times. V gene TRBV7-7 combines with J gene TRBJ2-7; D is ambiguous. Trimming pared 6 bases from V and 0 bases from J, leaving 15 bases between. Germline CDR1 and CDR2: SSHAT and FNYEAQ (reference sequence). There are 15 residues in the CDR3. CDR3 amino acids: CASSLGASGSYEQYF. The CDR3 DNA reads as TGTGCCAGCAGTCTCGGCGCATCAGGCTCCTACGAGCAGTACTTC.

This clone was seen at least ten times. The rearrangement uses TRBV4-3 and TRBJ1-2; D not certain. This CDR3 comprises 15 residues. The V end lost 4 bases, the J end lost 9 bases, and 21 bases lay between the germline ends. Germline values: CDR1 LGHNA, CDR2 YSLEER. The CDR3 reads CASSPEWAKRVSYTF. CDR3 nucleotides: TGCGCCAGCAGCCCCGAGTGGGCCAAGAGGGTGAGCTACACCTTC.

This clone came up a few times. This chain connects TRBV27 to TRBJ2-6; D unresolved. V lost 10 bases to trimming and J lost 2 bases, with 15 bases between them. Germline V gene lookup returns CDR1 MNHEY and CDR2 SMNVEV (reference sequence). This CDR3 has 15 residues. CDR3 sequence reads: CATKTGVAGANVLTF. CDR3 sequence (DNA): TGTGCCACCAAAACCGGAGTTGCTGGGGCCAACGTCCTGACTTTC.

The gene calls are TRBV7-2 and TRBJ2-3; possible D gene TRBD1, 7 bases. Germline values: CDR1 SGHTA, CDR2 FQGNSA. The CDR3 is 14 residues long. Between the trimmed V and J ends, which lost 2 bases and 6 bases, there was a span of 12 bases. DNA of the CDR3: TGTGCCAGCAGCTTAAGGGCAGGGGGGGATACGCAGTATTTT. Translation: CASSLRAGGDTQYF.

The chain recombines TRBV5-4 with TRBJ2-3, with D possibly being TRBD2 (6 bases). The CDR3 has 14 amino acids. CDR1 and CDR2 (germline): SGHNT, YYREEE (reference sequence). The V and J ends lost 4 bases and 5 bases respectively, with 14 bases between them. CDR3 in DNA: TGTGCCAGCAGCCGGGAGCTACCAGGAGATACGCAGTATTTT. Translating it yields CASSRELPGDTQYF.

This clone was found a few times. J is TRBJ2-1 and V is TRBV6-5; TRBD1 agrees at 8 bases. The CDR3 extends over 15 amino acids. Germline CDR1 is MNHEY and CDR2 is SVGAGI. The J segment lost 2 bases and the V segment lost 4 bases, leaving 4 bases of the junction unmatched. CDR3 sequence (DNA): TGTGCCAGCAGTTCCGCAGGGGGCGCCTACAATGAGCAGTTCTTC. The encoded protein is CASSSAGGAYNEQFF.

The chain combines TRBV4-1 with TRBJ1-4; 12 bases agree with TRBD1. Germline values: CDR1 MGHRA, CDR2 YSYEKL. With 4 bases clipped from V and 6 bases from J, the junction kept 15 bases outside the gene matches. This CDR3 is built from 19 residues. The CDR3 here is CASSLQTGTGGAGDEKLFF. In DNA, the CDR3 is TGCGCCAGCAGCCTACAAACCGGGACAGGGGGCGCGGGGGATGAAAAACTGTTTTTT.

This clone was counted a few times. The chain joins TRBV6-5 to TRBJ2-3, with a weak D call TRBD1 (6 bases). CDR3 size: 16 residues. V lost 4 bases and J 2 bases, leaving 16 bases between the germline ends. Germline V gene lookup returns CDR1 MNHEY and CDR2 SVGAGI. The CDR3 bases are TGTGCCAGCAGTTCGCAAAGGACAGTTGCCACAGATACGCAGTATTTT. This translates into CASSSQRTVATDTQYF.

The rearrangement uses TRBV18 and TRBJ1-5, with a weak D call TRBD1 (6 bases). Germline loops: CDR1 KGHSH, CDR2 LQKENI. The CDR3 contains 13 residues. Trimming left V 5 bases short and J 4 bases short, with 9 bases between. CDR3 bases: TGTGCCAGCTCAGGACAGAGGAATCAGCCCCAGCATTTT. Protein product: CASSGQRNQPQHF.

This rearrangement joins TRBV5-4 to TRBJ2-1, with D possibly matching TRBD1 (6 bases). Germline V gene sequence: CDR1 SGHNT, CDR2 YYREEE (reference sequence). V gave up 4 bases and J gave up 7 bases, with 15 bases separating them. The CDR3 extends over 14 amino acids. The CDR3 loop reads CASSPSTGLNEQFF. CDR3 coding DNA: TGTGCCAGCAGCCCATCAACAGGGCTGAATGAGCAGTTCTTC.